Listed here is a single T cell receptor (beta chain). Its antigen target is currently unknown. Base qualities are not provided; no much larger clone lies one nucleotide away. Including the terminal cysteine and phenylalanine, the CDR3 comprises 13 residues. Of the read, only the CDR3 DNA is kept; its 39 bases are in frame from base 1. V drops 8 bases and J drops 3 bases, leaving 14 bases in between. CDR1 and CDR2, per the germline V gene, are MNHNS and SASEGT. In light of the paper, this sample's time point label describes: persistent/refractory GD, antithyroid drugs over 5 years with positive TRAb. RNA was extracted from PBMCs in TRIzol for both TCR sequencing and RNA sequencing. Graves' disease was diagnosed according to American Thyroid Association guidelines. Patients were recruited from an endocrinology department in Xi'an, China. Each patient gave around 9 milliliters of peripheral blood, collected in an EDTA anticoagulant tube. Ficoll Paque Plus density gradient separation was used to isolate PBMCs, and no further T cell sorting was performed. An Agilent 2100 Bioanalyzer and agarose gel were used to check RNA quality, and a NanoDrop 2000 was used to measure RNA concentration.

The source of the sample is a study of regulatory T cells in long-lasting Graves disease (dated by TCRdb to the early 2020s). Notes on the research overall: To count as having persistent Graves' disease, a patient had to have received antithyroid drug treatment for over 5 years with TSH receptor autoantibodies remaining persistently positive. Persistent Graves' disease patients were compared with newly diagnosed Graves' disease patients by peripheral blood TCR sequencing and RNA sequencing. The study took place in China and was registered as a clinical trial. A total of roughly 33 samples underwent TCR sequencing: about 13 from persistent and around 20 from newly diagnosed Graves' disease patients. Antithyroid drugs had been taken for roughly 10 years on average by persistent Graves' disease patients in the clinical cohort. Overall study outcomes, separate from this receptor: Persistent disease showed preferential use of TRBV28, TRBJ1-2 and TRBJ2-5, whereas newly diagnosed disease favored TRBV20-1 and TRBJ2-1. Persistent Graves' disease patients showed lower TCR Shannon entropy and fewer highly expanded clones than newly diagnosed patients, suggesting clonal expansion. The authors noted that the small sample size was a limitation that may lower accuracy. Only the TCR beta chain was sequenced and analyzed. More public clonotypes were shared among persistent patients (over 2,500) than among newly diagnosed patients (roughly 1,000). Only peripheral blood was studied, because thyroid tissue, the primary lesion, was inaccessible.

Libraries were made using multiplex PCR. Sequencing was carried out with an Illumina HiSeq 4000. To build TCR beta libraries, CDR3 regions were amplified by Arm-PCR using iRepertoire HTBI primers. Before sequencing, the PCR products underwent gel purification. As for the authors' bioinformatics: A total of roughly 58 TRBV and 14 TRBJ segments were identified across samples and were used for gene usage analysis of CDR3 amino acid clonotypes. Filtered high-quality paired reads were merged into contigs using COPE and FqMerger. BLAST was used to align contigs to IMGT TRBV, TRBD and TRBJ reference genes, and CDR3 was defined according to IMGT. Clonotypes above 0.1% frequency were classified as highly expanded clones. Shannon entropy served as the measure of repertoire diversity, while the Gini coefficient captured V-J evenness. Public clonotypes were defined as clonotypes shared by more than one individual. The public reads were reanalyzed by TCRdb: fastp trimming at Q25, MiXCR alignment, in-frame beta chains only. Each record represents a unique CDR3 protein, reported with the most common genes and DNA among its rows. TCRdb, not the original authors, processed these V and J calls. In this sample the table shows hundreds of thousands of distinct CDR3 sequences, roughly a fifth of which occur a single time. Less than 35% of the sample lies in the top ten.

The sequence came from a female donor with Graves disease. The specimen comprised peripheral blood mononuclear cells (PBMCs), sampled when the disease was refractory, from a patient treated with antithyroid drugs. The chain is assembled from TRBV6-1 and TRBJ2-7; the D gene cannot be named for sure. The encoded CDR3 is CASPGISYYEQYF. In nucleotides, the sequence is TGTGCCAGCCCGGGTATTAGTTACTACGAGCAGTACTTC.